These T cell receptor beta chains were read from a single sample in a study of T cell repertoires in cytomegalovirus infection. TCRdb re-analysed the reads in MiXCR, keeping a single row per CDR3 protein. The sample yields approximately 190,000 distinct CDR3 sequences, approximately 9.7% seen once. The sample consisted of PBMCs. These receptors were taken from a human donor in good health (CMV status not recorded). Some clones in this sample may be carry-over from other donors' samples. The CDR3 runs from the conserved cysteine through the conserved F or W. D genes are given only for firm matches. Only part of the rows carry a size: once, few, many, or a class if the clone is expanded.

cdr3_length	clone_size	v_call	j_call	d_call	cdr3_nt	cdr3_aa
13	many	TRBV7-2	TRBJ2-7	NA	TGTGCCAGCAGCTTCTCAGGGATCCACGAGCAGTACTTC	CASSFSGIHEQYF
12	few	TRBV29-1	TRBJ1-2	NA	TGCAGCGCAAAGGGGGGTGTGGATGGCTACACCTTC	CSAKGGVDGYTF
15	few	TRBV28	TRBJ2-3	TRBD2	TGTGCCAGCAGTTCCACGGGGGGGTACACAGATACGCAGTATTTT	CASSSTGGYTDTQYF
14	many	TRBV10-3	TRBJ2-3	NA	TGTGCCATCAGAGCGGGCGGGGTGACAGATACGCAGTATTTT	CAIRAGGVTDTQYF
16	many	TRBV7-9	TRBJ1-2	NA	TGTGCCAGCAGCCCCGATTGGGGCAGGGAAGTCTATGGCTACACCTTC	CASSPDWGREVYGYTF
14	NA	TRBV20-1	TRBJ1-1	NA	TGCAGTGCTAGAGAAGGAAGGAAGAACACTGAAGCTTTCTTT	CSAREGRKNTEAFF
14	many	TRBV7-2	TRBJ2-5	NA	TGTGCCAGCAGTCAACAGGTGCTGAAAGAGACCCAGTACTTC	CASSQQVLKETQYF
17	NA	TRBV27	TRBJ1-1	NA	TGTGCCAGCAGTTATTCAAGACCGGGACACGAGAACACTGAAGCTTTCTTT	CASSYSRPGHENTEAFF
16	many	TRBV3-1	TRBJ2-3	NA	TGTGCCAGCAGCCTCTCACTAGGGGGGGGGGCAGATACGCAGTATTTT	CASSLSLGGGADTQYF
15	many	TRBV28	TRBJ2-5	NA	TGTGCCAGCAGTTACCGTCGCACCCCCAAAGAGACCCAGTACTTC	CASSYRRTPKETQYF
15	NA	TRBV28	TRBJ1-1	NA	TGTGCCAGCAGTCTTCCCGGGACACTCAGGGTTGAAGCTTTCTTT	CASSLPGTLRVEAFF
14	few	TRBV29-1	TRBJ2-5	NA	TGCAGCGTTGTCCGGTCCCCACTCCAAGAGACCCAGTACTTC	CSVVRSPLQETQYF
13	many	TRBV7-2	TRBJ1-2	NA	TGTGCCAGCAGCAATACAGGGCGCCATGGCTACACCTTC	CASSNTGRHGYTF
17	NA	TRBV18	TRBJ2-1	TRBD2	TGTGCCAGCTCACCACCTGGGGGAGCGGGAGTGGACAATGAGCAGTTCTTC	CASSPPGGAGVDNEQFF
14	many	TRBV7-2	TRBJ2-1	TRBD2	TGTGCCAGCAGCTTACGGCTAGCGGGGAGTGAGCAGTTCTTC	CASSLRLAGSEQFF
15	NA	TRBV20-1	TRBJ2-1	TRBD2	TGCAGTGCTCCCACTAGCGGGAGCTCCTACAATGAGCAGTTCTTC	CSAPTSGSSYNEQFF
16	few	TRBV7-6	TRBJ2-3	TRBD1	TGTGCCAGCAGCTTAGCCAGAGGGGGCCGCACAGATACGCAGTATTTT	CASSLARGGRTDTQYF
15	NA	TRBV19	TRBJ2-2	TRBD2	TGTGCCAGTACCCCATTGGCGGGGGGCACCGGGGAGCTGTTTTTT	CASTPLAGGTGELFF
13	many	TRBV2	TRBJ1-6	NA	TGTGCCAGCACAGGCAGTCATAATTCACCCCTCCACTTT	CASTGSHNSPLHF
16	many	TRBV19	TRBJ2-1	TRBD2	TGTGCCAGTACGGGCAAAGCGGGGATTCTTCACAATGAGCAGTTCTTC	CASTGKAGILHNEQFF
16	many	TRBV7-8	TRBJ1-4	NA	TGTGCCAGCAAGCTAAACCTCAGGGGAGCTAATGAAAAACTGTTTTTT	CASKLNLRGANEKLFF
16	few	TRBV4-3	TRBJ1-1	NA	TGCGCCAGCAGCCAAGATGGCCGAGGGGGAAGGATTGAAGCTTTCTTT	CASSQDGRGGRIEAFF
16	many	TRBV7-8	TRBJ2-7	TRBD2	TGTGCCAGCAGCCCCCGGGGGGTAGCGGGAGGGTACGAGCAGTACTTC	CASSPRGVAGGYEQYF
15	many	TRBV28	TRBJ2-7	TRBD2	TGTGCCAGCAGTCTACTTAGCGGGAGCTCCTACGAGCAGTACTTC	CASSLLSGSSYEQYF
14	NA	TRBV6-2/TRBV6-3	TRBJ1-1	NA	TGTGCCAGCAGTTACCTGCCCAATGGGGTTGAAGCTTTCTTT	CASSYLPNGVEAFF
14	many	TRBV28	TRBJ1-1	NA	TGTGCCAGCAGTTCCCCTGGGGGAGGGATTGAAGCTTTCTTT	CASSSPGGGIEAFF
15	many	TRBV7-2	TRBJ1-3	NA	TGTGCCAGCAGCGTCGCCGGGACTTCTGGAAACACCATATATTTT	CASSVAGTSGNTIYF
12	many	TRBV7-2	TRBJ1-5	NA	TGTGCCAGCAGCCCTGGGGATCAGCCCCAGCATTTT	CASSPGDQPQHF
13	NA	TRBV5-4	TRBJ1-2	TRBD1	TGTGCCAGCAGTTCGGACAGGACTTGGGCCTACATCTTC	CASSSDRTWAYIF
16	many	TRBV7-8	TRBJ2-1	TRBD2	TGTGCCAGCAGCTTGGAAACTAGCGGGAGATTCTATGAGCAGTTCTTC	CASSLETSGRFYEQFF
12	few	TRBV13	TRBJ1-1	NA	TGTGCCAGCAGCACCCCCGGGACTGAAGCTTTCTTT	CASSTPGTEAFF
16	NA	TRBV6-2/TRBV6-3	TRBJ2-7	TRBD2	TGTGCCAGCAGTGGCGGGACTAGCGGGAGATGGGGGGAGCAGTACTTC	CASSGGTSGRWGEQYF
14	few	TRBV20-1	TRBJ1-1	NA	TGCAGTGCCCGAAGAGGGCCATCAGGCACTGAAGCTTTCTTT	CSARRGPSGTEAFF
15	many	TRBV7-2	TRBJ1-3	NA	TGTGCCAGCAGCTTATCTTACGGTTCTGGAAACACCATATATTTT	CASSLSYGSGNTIYF
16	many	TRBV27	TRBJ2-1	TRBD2	TGTGCCAGCAGTGCAATCGGACTAGCAGCATACAATGAGCAGTTCTTC	CASSAIGLAAYNEQFF
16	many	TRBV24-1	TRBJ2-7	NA	TGTGCCACCAGTGACCGAGGGACGTTTTCGGTAGGCGAGCAGTACTTC	CATSDRGTFSVGEQYF
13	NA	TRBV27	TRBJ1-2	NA	TGTGCCAGCAGTTCATCAGCGGGATATGGCTACACCTTC	CASSSSAGYGYTF
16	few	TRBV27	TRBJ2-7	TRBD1	TGTGCCAGCAGTTTATCGCACAGGGGTTTCTCCTACGAGCAGTACTTC	CASSLSHRGFSYEQYF
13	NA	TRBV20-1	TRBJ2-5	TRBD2	TGCTGCCGGGGACTAGCTCCCGGGGAGACCCAGTACTTC	CCRGLAPGETQYF
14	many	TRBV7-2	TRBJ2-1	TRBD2	TGTGCCAGCAGCTGGACTAGCGGGAAGAGAGAGCAGTTCTTC	CASSWTSGKREQFF
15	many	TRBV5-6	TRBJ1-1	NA	TGTGCCAGCAGCTTTAGAGGTTCAGGGTACACTGAAGCTTTCTTT	CASSFRGSGYTEAFF